This TCR beta chain came from a study of blood T cells in healthy people across ages. Findings and limits, study-wide: Versus aged donors, long-lived donors had higher diversity and more naive CD4+ cells. Conclusively comparing naive with antigen-experienced cells was impossible with unsorted PBMCs.

Ten or more counts support this clonotype. Its antigen is unidentified. The CDR3 spans 14 residues. Germline CDR1 and CDR2: LNHNV and YYDKDF (reference sequence). V lost 1 base and J lost 8, with 12 bases in between. For the second PCR, which ran for about 7 to 11 cycles, a sample-barcoded 5' primer and a J-beta primer mix were used. The template-switch adaptor, which had 12 random nucleotides, put a tag on each cDNA molecule. MiXCR was run by TCRdb on the 5' RACE reads, yielding one entry per CDR3 protein. The sample shows 900,000 to 950,000 distinct CDR3 sequences, roughly 28% of them seen only once. This sample also belongs to another study, concerning T cells of mothers and their children. This second study notes: The second PCR's M1S primer added sample barcodes and 2-4 random nucleotides.

The rearrangement joins TRBV15 to TRBJ2-1; a possible D gene is TRBD1 (5 bases). The sequencing sample was made of blood. This sequence was found in a woman in her thirties or forties in good health. CDR3 loop: CATSRGRGLYEQFF. CDR3 coding DNA: TGTGCCACCAGCAGAGGTAGGGGATTATATGAGCAGTTCTTC.